Listed below are T cell receptor beta chains from one sample, sequenced in a study of T cells in Graves' hyperthyroidism and ophthalmopathy. TCRdb processed the multiplex PCR reads anew with MiXCR; each CDR3 protein has one entry. The table has 400,000 to 500,000 distinct CDR3 sequences, 14% seen once. Sample: blood. These receptors came from a woman aged 18-29 years with Graves' hyperthyroidism. CDR3s include the opening cysteine and the closing phenylalanine or tryptophan. The order of the fields is CDR3 DNA, CDR3 protein, clone size, D gene, V gene, J gene. The D gene is left open where the match is weak. Clone size is shown for a subset of rows, as once, few, many or a class of expanded clone.

TGTGCCTGGAGTGTAGGGGGACTAGCGGACCGCCAGCAGTTCTTC	CAWSVGGLADRQQFF	-	TRBD2	TRBV30	TRBJ2-1
TGTGCCAGCAGCTCGGAATCTAGCGGGATTGAGCAGTTCTTC	CASSSESSGIEQFF	-	TRBD2	TRBV11-1	TRBJ2-1
TGTGCCAGCACTCTTCCCCCTCTGCGGGGGACAGATACGCAGTATTTT	CASTLPPLRGTDTQYF	many	TRBD2	TRBV12-3/TRBV12-4	TRBJ2-3
TGCAGTGCTCACCCTCCGGACAGGGGCCTATCCTATGGCTACACCTTC	CSAHPPDRGLSYGYTF	many	TRBD1	TRBV20-1	TRBJ1-2
TGTGCCTGGAGTGGGGGGGCAATTGATACGCAGTATTTT	CAWSGGAIDTQYF	few	-	TRBV30	TRBJ2-3
TGTGCCAGCAGTGGAAGGGGAGATCAGGGGGATGAAAAACTGTTTTTT	CASSGRGDQGDEKLFF	many	TRBD1	TRBV12-3/TRBV12-4	TRBJ1-4
TGTGCCAGCAGTGCAACCGGGGATACGCAGTATTTT	CASSATGDTQYF	many	-	TRBV6-1	TRBJ2-3
TGTGCCTGGAACCTATCGGACAGGGATAATTCACCCCTCCACTTT	CAWNLSDRDNSPLHF	many	TRBD1	TRBV30	TRBJ1-6
TGTGCCAGCAGCTACCCCGACAGGGCCTACACCTTC	CASSYPDRAYTF	-	TRBD1	TRBV7-9	TRBJ1-2
TGTGCCAGCAGCCGCCCGATCCGGGACAGGGGGTTTCCAGATACGCAGTATTTT	CASSRPIRDRGFPDTQYF	few	TRBD1	TRBV14	TRBJ2-3
TGTGCCAGCAGCTTAATGTCGGGAGGACAAGAGACCCAGTACTTC	CASSLMSGGQETQYF	-	TRBD2	TRBV7-3	TRBJ2-5
TGTGCCAGCAGTTCCAATACCGGGACTAGCGGCTACGAGCAGTACTTC	CASSSNTGTSGYEQYF	many	TRBD2	TRBV6-1	TRBJ2-7
TGTGCCAGCAGTTTAGGCAGGGGAGGGCGAGGCTACACCTTC	CASSLGRGGRGYTF	many	-	TRBV12-3/TRBV12-4	TRBJ1-2
TGCGCCAGCAGCTTAGATTGGGGACACACAGATACGCAGCATTTT	CASSLDWGHTDTQHF	-	-	TRBV5-1	TRBJ1-5
TGTGCCAGCCGCGTTACAGGGGGCACTGAAGCTTTCTTT	CASRVTGGTEAFF	few	TRBD1	TRBV28	TRBJ1-1
TGTGCCAGCAGCTTAGCGGGGGATCAAGAGACCCAGTACTTC	CASSLAGDQETQYF	many	-	TRBV7-9	TRBJ2-5
TGCAGTGCTAGCGCCGGGACAGGAGAGAGGGTGGCGGTCGAAAAACTGTTTTTT	CSASAGTGERVAVEKLFF	many	TRBD1	TRBV20-1	TRBJ1-4
TGTGCCAGCAGTGAAGCTGGGACAGTTTACAATGAGCAGTTCTTC	CASSEAGTVYNEQFF	many	TRBD1	TRBV6-1	TRBJ2-1
TGTGCCAGCAGCTTTCAACCAGCGGGCACAGATACGCAGTATTTT	CASSFQPAGTDTQYF	-	-	TRBV7-3	TRBJ2-3
TGTGCCAGCACCTCAGCGGGAGGGGAGCAGTTCTTC	CASTSAGGEQFF	many	TRBD2	TRBV6-2/TRBV6-3	TRBJ2-1
TGTGCCAGCAGCCGTATTCTCGATAGCGGGATCTTCTACGAGCAGTACTTC	CASSRILDSGIFYEQYF	many	TRBD2	TRBV11-2	TRBJ2-7
TGCAGCGCCGTCTGGGAGGGTCCCTCTCAGTACTTC	CSAVWEGPSQYF	many	TRBD2	TRBV29-1	TRBJ2-5
TGTGCCAGCAGGGACAGACAAGAGACCCAGTACTTC	CASRDRQETQYF	many	-	TRBV12-3/TRBV12-4	TRBJ2-5
TGTGCCAGCAGGCGCAACAGGGCGCCAAATGAAAAACTGTTTTTT	CASRRNRAPNEKLFF	many	-	TRBV12-3/TRBV12-4	TRBJ1-4
TGTGCCAGCAATATTGAGGGGGTGAACACTGAAGCTTTCTTT	CASNIEGVNTEAFF	many	-	TRBV12-3/TRBV12-4	TRBJ1-1
TGTGCCAGCAGTTCCCACCGGGACAGGGGGAGCACAGATACGCAGTATTTT	CASSSHRDRGSTDTQYF	once	TRBD1	TRBV7-8	TRBJ2-3
TGCAGTAAAAACAGGGGGCCCACAGATACGCAGTATTTT	CSKNRGPTDTQYF	many	TRBD1	TRBV20-1	TRBJ2-3
TGTGCCAGCAGCGGATCCAGGGGAAAGGTCCGACACTATGGCTACACCTTC	CASSGSRGKVRHYGYTF	few	-	TRBV7-6	TRBJ1-2
TGTGCCTGGAGCCGCTCAGGGAGCGAGCAGTACTTC	CAWSRSGSEQYF	few	-	TRBV30	TRBJ2-7
TGTGCCAGCAGTCGACAGGGGGGGGACTATGGCTACACCTTC	CASSRQGGDYGYTF	-	TRBD1	TRBV6-1	TRBJ1-2
TGCAGCGTTGAAGCCCCCGACAAGACCACCTACGAGCAGTACTTC	CSVEAPDKTTYEQYF	few	-	TRBV29-1	TRBJ2-7
TGTGCCAGCGGGACATGGCTGGGCACTGAAGCTTTCTTT	CASGTWLGTEAFF	many	-	TRBV12-3/TRBV12-4	TRBJ1-1
TGCGCCAGCACCCGGACAGGGGGCACAGATACGCAGTATTTT	CASTRTGGTDTQYF	many	TRBD1	TRBV5-1	TRBJ2-3
TGTGCCAGCAGCTTGGAGGCGAACACTGAATCTTTCTTT	CASSLEANTESFF	-	-	TRBV11-2	TRBJ1-1
TGCAGTGCTACTTCTTCAGGACAGGGGAGAGTCCTAAACTATGGCTACACCTTC	CSATSSGQGRVLNYGYTF	-	TRBD1	TRBV20-1	TRBJ1-2
TGTGCCAGCAGTCCAGGAGGGGCCAGCCCGGGGATGAATGAGCAGTTCTTC	CASSPGGASPGMNEQFF	-	-	TRBV6-1	TRBJ2-1
TGTGCCAGTAATATAGCGGGAGGACATTTCACCGGGGAGCTGTTTTTT	CASNIAGGHFTGELFF	-	TRBD2	TRBV19	TRBJ2-2
TGTGCCAGTAGTGCCCGGTGGATGAACACTGAAGCTTTCTTT	CASSARWMNTEAFF	many	-	TRBV19	TRBJ1-1
TGCAGTGCTAGCCCGGGACTAGCGGGAGAGTCGAACACCGGGGAGCTGTTTTTT	CSASPGLAGESNTGELFF	few	TRBD2	TRBV20-1	TRBJ2-2
TGTGCCAGCAGCTTAGGGGGGACGAGCTTCTACGAGCAGTACTTC	CASSLGGTSFYEQYF	many	-	TRBV7-2	TRBJ2-7